One sample yielded the 22 T cell receptor beta chains listed below, sequenced in a study of blood T cells in healthy people across ages (dated by TCRdb to the mid-2010s). The library came from 5' RACE. The sequencer was an Illumina HiSeq 2500. A second PCR of about 7 to 12 cycles was run with a J-beta primer mix and a sample-barcoded 5' primer. TCRdb itself trimmed the public reads at Q25 with fastp, ran MiXCR and retained productive beta chains. CDR3 protein duplicates are merged, each entry listing the most common genes and DNA. For this sample the table gives about 1,000,000 distinct CDR3 sequences, of which under 55% were detected only once. Under 20% of the sample goes to the ten largest clones. The sequenced sample consisted of blood. Receptors were obtained from an older woman in good health.

CDR3 coding DNA: TGCAGTGCCAGGCCTTTGTCCCCGAACACCGGGGAGCTGTTTTTT. Its translation: CSARPLSPNTGELFF. The chain is built from TRBV20-1 and TRBJ2-2; D unclear. Germline V CDR1 and CDR2: DFQATT, SNEGSKA (reference sequence). This CDR3 has 15 residues. Trimming shortened V by 6 bases and J by 0 bases, and 14 bases separated the two germline ends.

The chain links TRBV7-9 to TRBJ1-2; D not certain. Germline CDR1 SEHNR, CDR2 FQNEAQ (reference sequence). Trimming took off 5 bases at V and 8 bases at J, with 18 bases between the two ends. This CDR3 contains 14 residues. The CDR3 here is CASSVGRGFGGYTF. DNA of the CDR3: TGTGCCAGCAGCGTAGGCCGCGGGTTCGGGGGCTACACCTTC. Full variable domain (missing parts from reference TRBV7-9 and TRBJ1-2): DTGVSQNPRHKITKRGQNVTFRCDPISEHNRLYWYRQTLGQGPEFLTYFQNEAQLEKSRLLSDRFSAERPKGSFSTLEIQRTEQGDSAMYLCASSVGRGFGGYTFGSGTRLTVV.

The chain uses TRBV18 and TRBJ2-5, with D perhaps matching TRBD1 (6 bases). Germline V lookup: CDR1 KGHSH, CDR2 LQKENI. CDR3 size: 14 residues. Trimming removed 2 bases from V and 11 bases from J, with 18 bases in between. The CDR3 DNA reads as TGTGCCAGCTCACCAAGGGGGTCTTACGAGGGGCAGTACTTC. Its protein is CASSPRGSYEGQYF.

V and J are TRBV29-1 and TRBJ2-2, with 10 bases aligning to TRBD1. CDR1 is SQVTM, CDR2 ANQGSEA, per germline. Trimming took 7 bases from V and 4 from J; bases not matched to a gene: 3. This CDR3 is 13 amino acids long. CDR3 protein: CSARTGGTGELFF. CDR3 bases: TGCAGCGCCCGGACAGGGGGCACCGGGGAGCTGTTTTTT.

Worth noting for this clonotype: One end of the junction fails to match germline, which may point to a read error. CDR3 DNA: TGCAGCGTTGAGGGGGGGTTGAACGCTGAAGCTTTCTTT. Translating it yields CSVEGGLNAEAFF. This sequence joins TRBV29-1 and TRBJ1-1; D perhaps matches TRBD1 (5 bases). The germline gives CDR1 SQVTM, CDR2 ANQGSEA. The CDR3 contains 13 residues.

The chain is built from TRBV29-1 and TRBJ2-1; the match to TRBD2 covers 8 bases. The CDR3 is made up of 14 amino acids. V shed 6 bases and J 8 bases; nucleotides not matched to a gene: 12. Germline V gene sequence: CDR1 SQVTM, CDR2 ANQGSEA. In DNA, the CDR3 is TGCAGCGTCCCCTTTCGGACTAGCTTAGATGAGCAGTTCTTC. Amino acids: CSVPFRTSLDEQFF.

The chain carries TRBV12-3 or TRBV12-4 and TRBJ2-1; TRBD2 is a possible D gene (6 bases). This CDR3 spans 15 amino acids. The V end was cut by 3 bases, the J end by 7 bases, with 16 bases between. CDR3 sequence: CASSLAGNGANEQFF. Written as DNA, the CDR3 is TGTGCCAGCAGTTTGGCGGGAAACGGGGCTAATGAGCAGTTCTTC.

The CDR3 DNA reads TGTGCCAGCAGTCGGACTAGCGGGATATCCAATGAGCAGTTCTTC. This sequence encodes CASSRTSGISNEQFF. V gene TRBV27 combines with J gene TRBJ2-1, with 12 nucleotides matching TRBD2. The J segment lost 6 bases and the V segment lost 5 bases, leaving 5 bases of the junction unmatched. Germline-derived CDR1 and CDR2 are MNHEY and SMNVEV (reference sequence). The CDR3 totals 15 residues.

The chain has TRBV14 and TRBJ1-1; maybe TRBD1 (5 bases). Trimming stripped 2 bases from V and 4 bases from J, with 14 bases between. CDR3 length: 15 residues. CDR1 and CDR2 (germline): SGHDN, FVKESK. This CDR3 reads CASSQRALRGTEAFF. CDR3 in DNA: TGTGCCAGCAGCCAAAGGGCCTTGAGGGGCACTGAAGCTTTCTTT. The variable domain in full, completed from reference TRBV14 and TRBJ1-1, reads EAGVTQFPSHSVIEKGQTVTLRCDPISGHDNLYWYRRVMGKEIKFLLHFVKESKQDESGMPNNRFLAERTGGTYSTLKVQPAELEDSGVYFCASSQRALRGTEAFFGQGTRLTVV.

On this clonotype: A read error is possible here, since a much larger clone lies one base away. In this CDR3 the conserved last residue, phenylalanine or tryptophan, is missing, so a read error is likely. The genes are TRBV5-1 and TRBJ2-7; possible D gene TRBD2, 6 bases. V was cut by 2 bases and J by 7 bases, with 10 bases left in between. The V gene's germline CDR1 is SGHRS and CDR2 YFSETQ. The CDR3 is made up of 12 amino acids. The chain's CDR3 is CASSFAGKEQYY. CDR3 nucleotide sequence: TGCGCCAGCAGCTTCGCGGGAAAGGAGCAGTACTAC.

V and J are TRBV20-1 and TRBJ2-5; 14 positions match TRBD2. Matching the DNA end better, TRBJ2-7 makes the J call doubtful. Germline V gene lookup returns CDR1 DFQATT and CDR2 SNEGSKA (reference sequence). The CDR3 loop spans 18 amino acids. The CDR3 nucleotides read TGCAGTGCCCTTCTCGGACTAGCGGGAGGTCCCTTTACCTACGAGCAGTACTTC. Its protein product is CSALLGLAGGPFTYEQYF.

V and J are TRBV6-5 and TRBJ2-3; the D is unclear. V gave up 0 bases and J gave up 0 bases, with 10 bases separating them. Germline CDR1 is MNHEY and CDR2 is SVGAGI. There are 16 residues in the CDR3. CDR3 in amino acids: CASSYSIRASTDTQYF. The CDR3 DNA reads as TGTGCCAGCAGTTACTCAATACGCGCTAGCACAGATACGCAGTATTTT.

V usage is TRBV20-1 and J usage is TRBJ1-4; no firm D call. V was shortened by 0 bases and J by 0 bases, with 8 bases between the two germline ends. CDR1 and CDR2 (germline): DFQATT, SNEGSKA (reference sequence). CDR3 length: 15 residues. The CDR3 is CSARESATTNEKLFF. The CDR3 coding sequence is TGCAGTGCTAGAGAATCGGCAACAACTAATGAAAAACTGTTTTTT.

The genes are TRBV12-3 or TRBV12-4 and TRBJ2-3; D not certain. The CDR3 length is 12 residues. Trimming cost V 1 base and J 4 bases, with 3 bases left between them. The CDR3 region is CASSLDSDTQYF. The DNA of the CDR3 is TGTGCCAGCAGTTTAGATTCAGATACGCAGTATTTT.

This clonotype was seen more than once but under ten times. The chain carries TRBV28 and TRBJ2-1; 10 positions match TRBD2. V lost 2 bases and J lost 4; bases outside the gene matches: 2. This CDR3 spans 15 amino acids. Germline loops: CDR1 MDHEN, CDR2 SYDVKM. CDR3 DNA: TGTGCCAGCAGTTTAACGGGACTAGCGTACAATGAGCAGTTCTTC. This codes for CASSLTGLAYNEQFF.

This clonotype has a handful of counts. The rearrangement links TRBV10-3 to TRBJ1-2; TRBD1 might be the D (6 bases). Germline V CDR1 and CDR2: ENHRY, SYGVKD. The CDR3 runs 11 residues. V dropped 7 bases and J dropped 6 bases, with 9 bases sitting between them. The CDR3 sequence: CAINPGDGYTF. The CDR3 DNA follows: TGTGCCATCAATCCAGGGGATGGCTACACCTTC.

This clonotype was seen only a few times. The V and J genes are TRBV29-1 and TRBJ2-7; D is perhaps TRBD1 or TRBD2 (5 bases each). V was shortened by 2 bases and J by 3 bases, with 17 bases between the two germline ends. Looked up from germline, CDR1 is SQVTM and CDR2 is ANQGSEA. The CDR3 is 15 residues long. This CDR3 reads CSVEFPQVGGYEQYF. The CDR3 coding sequence is TGCAGCGTTGAATTTCCACAGGTCGGAGGCTACGAGCAGTACTTC.

The chain has TRBV4-1 and TRBJ2-7, with 10 bases matching TRBD2. Germline V gene lookup returns CDR1 MGHRA and CDR2 YSYEKL. The CDR3 contains 16 residues. J lost 7 bases, V lost 3 bases, and 12 bases had no gene match. DNA for the CDR3: TGCGCCAGCAGCCACCCTTGGGCTAGCGGGAGCGATGAGCAGTACTTC. It yields the protein CASSHPWASGSDEQYF.

This chain links TRBV10-3 with TRBJ2-1; 7 nucleotides match TRBD2. Looked up from germline, CDR1 is ENHRY and CDR2 is SYGVKD. This CDR3 has 18 residues. With V trimmed by 2 bases and J by 0 bases, 10 bases remained unmatched. The CDR3 here is CAISEPSGTPSSYNEQFF. CDR3 sequence (DNA): TGTGCCATCAGTGAGCCCAGCGGGACCCCCAGCTCCTACAATGAGCAGTTCTTC.

This clonotype was counted between two and nine times. V and J are TRBV29-1 and TRBJ1-1; 8 bases agree with TRBD1. Germline-derived CDR1 and CDR2 are SQVTM and ANQGSEA. This CDR3 contains 14 residues. V lost 6 bases to trimming and J lost 6 bases; unmatched junction nucleotides: 12. CDR3 bases: TGCAGCGTAGCCCAGACAGGGGAATCCTCTGAAGCTTTCTTT. Translating it yields CSVAQTGESSEAFF.

The chain couples TRBV11-2 to TRBJ2-1, with a possible D match to TRBD2 (5 bases). The last part of the DNA fits TRBJ2-7 better; the J call may be wrong. This CDR3 has 15 residues. Germline CDR1 is SGHAT and CDR2 is FQNNGV. CDR3 residues: CASSFSASSYNEQYF. The CDR3 DNA reads TGTGCCAGCAGCTTCAGTGCTAGCTCCTACAATGAGCAGTACTTC.

The genes are TRBV6-6 and TRBJ2-5, with TRBD2 identical over 9 bases. The J call is in doubt because the DNA end fits TRBJ2-7 better. Germline V gene sequence: CDR1 MNHNY, CDR2 SVGAGI (reference sequence). This CDR3 region has 15 residues. This CDR3 reads CASSYPTSGDYEQYF. CDR3 DNA sequence: TGTGCCAGCAGTTACCCGACTAGCGGCGACTACGAGCAGTACTTC.